Listed here are 30 T cell receptor beta chains from one sample, sequenced in a study of response to subunit inactivated influenza vaccine. TCRdb itself ran the RT-PCR reads through MiXCR, one entry per CDR3 protein. The sample holds approximately 500,000 distinct CDR3 sequences, under 30% seen once. The same sample was also used in a study of T cells expressing NK-cell markers. From that study: Synthesis of TCR beta cDNA relied on 5'RACE template switching carrying UMIs.

The sample consisted of CD4+ T cells sorted from PBMCs, taken 12 days after vaccination. The source of these receptors is a man aged 45-60 years who received an inactivated influenza vaccine.

J is TRBJ2-6 and V is TRBV20-1, with D unresolved. Trimming took off 2 bases at V and 4 bases at J, with 6 bases between the two ends. CDR3 length: 13 amino acids. The V gene's germline CDR1 is DFQATT and CDR2 SNEGSKA (reference sequence). The CDR3: CSARPGGANVLTF. The CDR3 nucleotides are TGCAGTGCTAGACCTGGGGGGGCCAACGTCCTGACTTTC.

CDR3 nucleotide sequence: TGCAGTGCACATAGGAGTGGGGAAACCTACGAGCAGTACTTC. Amino acids: CSAHRSGETYEQYF. This chain connects TRBV20-1 to TRBJ2-7; the D is unclear. Trimming removed 6 bases at V and 2 bases at J, with 17 bases between. The CDR3 runs 14 residues. CDR1 is DFQATT and CDR2 is SNEGSKA in the germline V gene (reference sequence).

The V call is TRBV3-1, the J call TRBJ1-4; D uncertain. The V and J ends lost 1 base and 1 base respectively, with 7 bases between them. CDR3 length equals 15 residues. Looked up from germline, CDR1 is LGHDT and CDR2 is YNNKEL (reference sequence). Here the CDR3 DNA reads TGTGCCAGCAGCCAAGTAGGGAGAACTAATGAAAAACTGTTTTTT. Translated: CASSQVGRTNEKLFF.

The chain combines TRBV15 with TRBJ2-1, with 16 bases identical to TRBD2. Per the germline V gene, CDR1 is LNHNV and CDR2 is YYDKDF (reference sequence). V shed 9 bases and J 6 bases; nucleotides not matched to a gene: 8. This CDR3 is 16 amino acids long. This chain's CDR3 is CATGTSGGAPRNEQFF. The CDR3, as DNA: TGTGCCACAGGGACTAGCGGGGGGGCCCCCCGCAATGAGCAGTTCTTC.

This rearrangement joins TRBV6-6 to TRBJ1-1, with D possibly TRBD1 on 5 matching bases. Germline lookup yields CDR1 MNHNY and CDR2 SVGAGI (reference sequence). There are 12 residues in the CDR3. V was cut by 5 bases and J by 12 bases, with 16 bases left in between. Here the CDR3 DNA reads TGTGCCAGCAGTCCGATGAGGGACCTAACTTTCTTT. Translation: CASSPMRDLTFF.

To note about this clonotype: Likely a read error: the CDR3 ends without its conserved phenylalanine or tryptophan. The chain joins TRBV12-3 or TRBV12-4 to TRBJ2-5, with TRBD2 matching 9 bases. The CDR3 covers 16 residues. Losses at the gene ends were 3 bases for V and 5 bases for J; bases not matched to a gene: 10. The CDR3 loop reads CASSFMNLAGSETQYL. The CDR3 DNA sequence: TGTGCCAGCAGTTTCATGAATCTAGCGGGATCGGAGACCCAGTACTTG.

This chain uses TRBV20-1 with TRBJ1-1; D may be TRBD1 (5 bases). This CDR3 has 15 amino acids. V was shortened by 2 bases and J by 1 base, with 14 bases between the two germline ends. Per germline, CDR1 DFQATT and CDR2 SNEGSKA (reference sequence). The CDR3 spells CSARPQGGQNTEAFF. The CDR3 nucleotides are TGCAGTGCTAGACCTCAGGGAGGACAGAACACTGAAGCTTTCTTT.

This sequence joins TRBV5-6 and TRBJ2-1; 7 bases fit TRBD1. CDR1 and CDR2 (germline): SGHDT, YYEEEE. This CDR3 contains 16 residues. Unmatched junction bases numbered 8, after V lost 2 bases and J lost 3 bases. CDR3: CASSLQQGRFYNEQFF. As DNA, the CDR3 is TGTGCCAGCAGCTTACAACAGGGGCGCTTCTACAATGAGCAGTTCTTC.

Of note for this clonotype: The CDR3 does not close with the conserved phenylalanine or tryptophan, likely indicating a read error. V is TRBV5-6 and J is TRBJ1-1, with a possible D match to TRBD1 (5 bases). In germline, CDR1 is SGHDT, CDR2 YYEEEE. Trimming pared 9 bases from V and 5 bases from J, leaving 20 bases between. The CDR3 is made up of 14 amino acids. The CDR3 is CATPPNRPGTEAFL. CDR3 in DNA: TGTGCCACCCCACCAAACAGGCCGGGGACTGAAGCTTTCCTT.

This sequence joins TRBV20-1 and TRBJ2-1; 8 bases fit TRBD1. After removal of 6 bases from V and 8 bases from J, the junction contained 15 bases not matched to a gene. CDR1 and CDR2 (germline): DFQATT, SNEGSKA (reference sequence). This CDR3 spans 15 amino acids. CDR3 loop: CSASRDGRGRDEQFF. The CDR3 DNA follows: TGCAGTGCCAGTAGGGATGGCAGGGGGCGTGATGAGCAGTTCTTC.

In its sample, this clonotype was seen a few times. The chain employs TRBV19 and TRBJ1-4; D is undetermined. Germline V gene data show CDR1 as LNHDA and CDR2 as SQIVND (reference sequence). Trimming cost V 5 bases and J 3 bases, with 10 bases left between them. The CDR3 consists of 14 residues. The CDR3 sequence is CASSGRRANEKLFF. The CDR3 DNA reads as TGTGCCAGTAGTGGAAGGAGGGCTAATGAAAAACTGTTTTTT.

With respect to this clonotype: At one end, the junction sequence differs from germline, possibly due to a read error. The chain carries TRBV3-1 and TRBJ2-5, with TRBD2 matching 7 bases. Per germline, CDR1 LGHDT and CDR2 YNNKEL (reference sequence). This CDR3 has 16 amino acids. DNA of the CDR3: TGTGCCAGCAGCCGAATGTCGGTCGGGGCGCGGGAGAACCAGTACTTC. Its protein is CASSRMSVGARENQYF.

This clonotype was seen only a few times. The chain carries TRBV28 and TRBJ2-5; D is ambiguous. The CDR3 length is 15 residues. Germline lookup yields CDR1 MDHEN and CDR2 SYDVKM. The V gene lost 6 bases and the J gene lost 3 bases, with 17 bases spanning the gap. Here the CDR3 reads CASSSQDTAKETQYF. CDR3 nucleotide sequence: TGTGCCAGCAGCTCCCAGGATACAGCCAAAGAGACCCAGTACTTC.

The chain recombines TRBV29-1 with TRBJ2-5, with D tentatively TRBD1 (5 bases). CDR1 and CDR2 (germline): SQVTM, ANQGSEA. The ends were cut back, 7 bases at V and 5 bases at J, with 23 bases in the middle. The CDR3 spans 15 residues. This CDR3 reads CSGRRGSRSSETQYF. CDR3 in DNA: TGCAGCGGCCGAAGGGGATCTAGGAGTTCGGAGACCCAGTACTTC.

This chain joins TRBV5-1 and TRBJ2-1; 12 bases line up with TRBD2. The CDR3 is made up of 16 amino acids. V was clipped by 1 base and J by 4 bases; unmatched bases: 3. CDR1 and CDR2 from the germline V gene are SGHRS and YFSETQ. The CDR3: CASSLPGTSGYNEQFF. Written as DNA, the CDR3 is TGCGCCAGCAGCTTGCCTGGGACTAGCGGGTACAATGAGCAGTTCTTC.

This clonotype was detected many times. The rearrangement uses TRBV12-3 or TRBV12-4 and TRBJ2-5; D tentatively fits TRBD1 or TRBD2 (5 bases each). V dropped 3 bases and J dropped 5 bases, with 13 bases sitting between them. The CDR3 totals 14 residues. The CDR3 DNA follows: TGTGCCAGCAGTTTGCTTCGGGGCGGGGAGACCCAGTACTTC. Its translation is CASSLLRGGETQYF.

There are a few counts of this clonotype. This chain links TRBV6-1 with TRBJ2-5, with 8 positions matching TRBD1. The CDR3 covers 15 residues. With 2 bases clipped from V and 7 bases from J, the junction kept 9 bases outside the gene matches. Per germline, CDR1 MNHNS and CDR2 SASEGT. As DNA, the CDR3 is TGTGCCAGCAGTGAATTTGGGCAGGGGGCCCGGACCCAGTACTTC. It codes for CASSEFGQGARTQYF.

The J gene is TRBJ2-3, the V gene TRBV10-3; 8 bases agree with TRBD1. The J segment lost 4 bases and the V segment lost 7 bases, leaving 10 bases of the junction unmatched. This CDR3 has 15 amino acids. CDR1 ENHRY and CDR2 SYGVKD come from the germline V gene. The CDR3 sequence: CAITGGRGPADTQYF. The CDR3 DNA is TGTGCCATCACCGGCGGCAGGGGGCCCGCAGATACGCAGTATTTT.

The chain employs TRBV7-9 and TRBJ2-5; a weak D match, TRBD1 (5 bases). Trimming cost V 2 bases and J 7 bases, with 17 bases left between them. Germline values: CDR1 SEHNR, CDR2 FQNEAQ (reference sequence). The CDR3 sequence is 15 residues long. This CDR3 reads CASSLYQGTSATQYF. The CDR3 DNA is TGTGCCAGCAGCTTATATCAGGGAACGTCTGCGACCCAGTACTTC.

This clonotype was seen more than once but under ten times. The chain recombines TRBV27 with TRBJ1-5; 8 positions match TRBD1. V trimming: 6 bases; J trimming: 6 bases; junction bases outside the gene matches: 7. Germline V gene data show CDR1 as MNHEY and CDR2 as SMNVEV (reference sequence). CDR3 size: 14 residues. CDR3 sequence: CASRTTGVGQPQHF. CDR3 sequence (DNA): TGTGCCAGCAGGACGACAGGGGTAGGTCAGCCCCAGCATTTT.

A few counts support this clonotype. This chain connects TRBV10-3 to TRBJ2-2, with 8 positions matching TRBD1. The germline gives CDR1 ENHRY, CDR2 SYGVKD. Trimming removed 6 bases from V and 2 bases from J; junction bases left unmatched: 11. CDR3 length equals 17 residues. CDR3 sequence reads: CAIRGIDRGSNTGELFF. The CDR3 coding sequence is TGTGCCATCAGGGGAATAGACAGGGGATCAAACACCGGGGAGCTGTTTTTT.

This clonotype showed up just a few times. The chain has TRBV7-2 and TRBJ1-2; the D is unclear. The CDR3 consists of 14 residues. Germline loops: CDR1 SGHTA, CDR2 FQGNSA. Trimming stripped 0 bases from V and 3 bases from J, with 8 bases between. Here the CDR3 reads CASSLAGIDYGYTF. Here the CDR3 DNA reads TGTGCCAGCAGCTTAGCGGGAATCGACTATGGCTACACCTTC. The full variable domain, rest sourced from reference TRBV7-2 and TRBJ1-2, is GAGVSQSPSNKVTEKGKDVELRCDPISGHTALYWYRQSLGQGLEFLIYFQGNSAPDKSGLPSDRFSAERTGGSVSTLTIQRTQQEDSAVYLCASSLAGIDYGYTFGSGTRLTVV.

This clonotype was seen only a few times. The chain carries TRBV5-1 and TRBJ2-1; D might be TRBD1 (6 bases). V was trimmed by 0 bases and J by 1 base, leaving 11 bases between them. Germline V gene lookup returns CDR1 SGHRS and CDR2 YFSETQ. This CDR3 contains 16 residues. The CDR3 sequence is CASSLDQGLSYNEQFF. CDR3 nucleotides: TGCGCCAGCAGCTTGGATCAGGGGTTATCCTACAATGAGCAGTTCTTC.

The chain links TRBV29-1 to TRBJ1-1; no clear D. Germline CDR1 and CDR2: SQVTM and ANQGSEA. The CDR3 spans 13 residues. Trimming cost V 3 bases and J 2 bases, with 10 bases left between them. The DNA of the CDR3 is TGCAGCGTTGAGGGTTCGGTTAACACTGAAGCTTTCTTT. It codes for CSVEGSVNTEAFF.

Many counts were recorded for this clonotype. The chain carries TRBV5-1 and TRBJ2-2, with 9 bases that match TRBD1. Trimming removed 4 bases from V and 1 base from J; junction bases left unmatched: 5. The CDR3 covers 16 residues. CDR1 and CDR2 from the germline V gene are SGHRS and YFSETQ. CDR3 coding DNA: TGCGCCAGCAGCCTACCGGGACAGGGGAACACCGGGGAGCTGTTTTTT. This gives the protein CASSLPGQGNTGELFF.

The chain combines TRBV20-1 with TRBJ1-1; D gene ambiguous. This CDR3 contains 12 residues. Germline assignment: CDR1 DFQATT and CDR2 SNEGSKA (reference sequence). Trimming left V 4 bases short and J 6 bases short, with 12 bases between. CDR3 amino acids: CSAIEFFAEAFF. The CDR3 region has the DNA TGCAGTGCTATTGAGTTTTTCGCTGAAGCTTTCTTT.

This clonotype was observed a handful of times. This chain uses TRBV29-1 with TRBJ2-5, with 7 bases matching TRBD1. V shed 4 bases and J 5 bases; nucleotides not matched to a gene: 7. The CDR3 has 13 amino acids. The V gene's germline CDR1 is SQVTM and CDR2 ANQGSEA. In nucleotides, the CDR3 is TGCAGCGTTGGTGACAGGGCCCCGGAGACCCAGTACTTC. Translating it yields CSVGDRAPETQYF. Supplemented by reference TRBV29-1 and TRBJ2-5, the full variable domain reads SAVISQKPSRDICQRGTSLTIQCQVDSQVTMMFWYRQQPGQSLTLIATANQGSEATYESGFVIDKFPISRPNLTFSTLTVSNMSPEDSSIYLCSVGDRAPETQYFGPGTRLLVL.

The chain has TRBV30 and TRBJ2-2, with 10 bases aligning to TRBD2. J was trimmed by 3 bases and V by 5 bases; bases with no gene match: 6. Looked up from germline, CDR1 is GTSNPN and CDR2 is SVGIG (reference sequence). CDR3 length: 15 amino acids. CDR3: CAWSAGGPYTGELFF. The CDR3 region has the DNA TGTGCCTGGTCAGCGGGAGGGCCGTACACCGGGGAGCTGTTTTTT. The full variable domain, rest sourced from reference TRBV30 and TRBJ2-2, is SQTIHQWPATLVQPVGSPLSLECTVEGTSNPNLYWYRQAAGRGLQLLFYSVGIGQISSEVPQNLSASRPQDRQFILSSKKLLLSDSGFYLCAWSAGGPYTGELFFGEGSRLTVL.

The genes are TRBV4-2 and TRBJ2-3, with 14 bases fitting TRBD2. Germline lookup yields CDR1 LGHNA and CDR2 YNFKEQ. V was clipped by 0 bases and J by 0 bases; unmatched bases: 2. CDR3 length equals 18 residues. The CDR3 loop reads CASSQDRLAGGSTDTQYF. The CDR3 coding sequence is TGTGCCAGCAGCCAAGACCGACTAGCGGGGGGGAGCACAGATACGCAGTATTTT.

V is TRBV27 and J is TRBJ2-7; 8 positions match TRBD2. The CDR3 consists of 14 residues. The V and J ends lost 0 bases and 4 bases, in that order; junction bases with no gene match: 2. Germline assignment: CDR1 MNHEY and CDR2 SMNVEV (reference sequence). In DNA form, the CDR3 reads TGTGCCAGCAGTTTATCCGGGACTAGGTACGAGCAGTACTTC. It yields the protein CASSLSGTRYEQYF.